Following are 25 T cell receptor beta chains from one sample sequenced in a study of T cell repertoires in cytomegalovirus infection. No antigen has been assigned to these receptors. TCRdb ran MiXCR on the reads and lists one entry per CDR3 protein. The profile shows approximately 100,000 distinct CDR3 sequences, under 45% of them singletons. Sample: CD8+ T cells from cultured PBMCs, taken from culture after CMV antigen stimulation. Receptors were obtained from a human donor in good health (CMV status not recorded). Some clones in this sample may be carry-over from other donors' samples.

This chain uses TRBV12-3 or TRBV12-4 with TRBJ1-5; the match to TRBD1 covers 7 bases. The J segment lost 9 bases and the V segment lost 4 bases, leaving 9 bases of the junction unmatched. The CDR3 is made up of 14 amino acids. CDR3 protein: CASSYTGTAGPQHF. The CDR3 DNA follows: TGTGCCAGCAGTTATACGGGGACAGCTGGGCCCCAGCATTTT.

The DNA of the CDR3 is TGTGCCAGCGGGGAAGGAAACACCATATATTTT. Translation: CASGEGNTIYF. This chain uses TRBV25-1 with TRBJ1-3; no firm D call. V lost 8 bases to trimming and J lost 4 bases, with 6 bases between them. Germline CDR1 and CDR2: MGHDK and SYGVNS. The CDR3 has 11 residues.

The CDR3 reads CATSDLRGTYNEQFF. The CDR3 nucleotides read TGTGCCACCAGTGATTTGAGGGGAACCTACAATGAGCAGTTCTTC. This chain connects TRBV24-1 to TRBJ2-1, with D perhaps TRBD1 (5 bases). This CDR3 is built from 15 residues. Germline V CDR1 and CDR2: KGHDR, SFDVKD. Trimming removed 0 bases at V and 2 bases at J, with 7 bases between.

This clonotype was seen more than once but under ten times. This CDR3 is CASSFRGESYEQYF. CDR3 bases: TGTGCCAGCAGTTTCCGGGGTGAATCCTACGAGCAGTACTTC. V gene TRBV28 combines with J gene TRBJ2-7; possible D gene TRBD2, 5 bases. The CDR3 runs 14 residues. CDR1 is MDHEN and CDR2 is SYDVKM in the germline V gene. V was cut by 3 bases and J by 1 base, with 10 bases left in between.

The chain employs TRBV19 and TRBJ2-3; D possibly corresponds to TRBD1 (5 bases). The V and J ends lost 5 bases and 0 bases respectively, with 9 bases between them. The CDR3 sequence is 14 residues long. Germline CDR1 and CDR2: LNHDA and SQIVND (reference sequence). Here the CDR3 DNA reads TGTGCCAGTAGTGCGACAGCTAGCACAGATACGCAGTATTTT. Translating gives CASSATASTDTQYF.

This sequence joins TRBV7-9 and TRBJ1-2, with a possible D match to TRBD1 (5 bases). V dropped 3 bases and J dropped 5 bases, with 16 bases sitting between them. The length of the CDR3 is 15 residues. Per germline, CDR1 SEHNR and CDR2 FQNEAQ (reference sequence). CDR3 nucleotide sequence: TGTGCCAGCAGCTTCGTCGGGACGGAGCGGTATGGCTACACCTTC. This gives the protein CASSFVGTERYGYTF. The full variable domain, in which reference TRBV7-9 and TRBJ1-2 provide the parts outside the CDR3, is DTGVSQNPRHKITKRGQNVTFRCDPISEHNRLYWYRQTLGQGPEFLTYFQNEAQLEKSRLLSDRFSAERPKGSFSTLEIQRTEQGDSAMYLCASSFVGTERYGYTFGSGTRLTVV.

In its sample, this clonotype was seen a few times. The rearrangement links TRBV27 to TRBJ2-5, with 14 nucleotides matching TRBD2. CDR1 MNHEY and CDR2 SMNVEV come from the germline V gene (reference sequence). Trimming took 5 bases from V and 4 from J; bases not matched to a gene: 9. This CDR3 is 17 amino acids long. The CDR3 DNA sequence: TGTGCCAGCAGTCTCTGGACTAGCGGGGGGCCGGGAGAGACCCAGTACTTC. Protein product: CASSLWTSGGPGETQYF.

The chain uses TRBV29-1 and TRBJ1-1; D call uncertain. Trimming pared 6 bases from V and 8 bases from J, leaving 10 bases between. The CDR3 spans 10 residues. Germline CDR1 and CDR2: SQVTM and ANQGSEA. Written as DNA, the CDR3 is TGCAGCGTCAGCTCGGGCGAAGCTTTCTTT. Amino acids: CSVSSGEAFF.

A few counts support this clonotype. The rearrangement links TRBV11-3 to TRBJ1-1, with D perhaps matching TRBD1 (5 bases). The CDR3 runs to 13 residues. The V end lost 3 bases, the J end lost 5 bases, and 10 bases lay between the germline ends. In germline, CDR1 is SGHNT, CDR2 YENEEA. This CDR3 reads CASSLAGGTEAFF. In DNA, the CDR3 is TGTGCCAGCAGCTTGGCCGGGGGGACTGAAGCTTTCTTT.

Note on this clonotype: A single base separates this from a much larger clone, so it may be a read error. The J gene is TRBJ1-6, the V gene TRBV7-2; 9 bases agree with TRBD1. The CDR3 is 15 amino acids. Germline lookup yields CDR1 SGHTA and CDR2 FQGNSA. CDR3 in amino acids: CVTLQGAAYNSPLHF. Here the CDR3 DNA reads TGTGTCACCCTACAGGGGGCTGCCTATAATTCACCCCTCCACTTT.

In this sample, this clonotype turned up once. V gene TRBV20-1 combines with J gene TRBJ2-7; TRBD1 agrees at 7 bases. This CDR3 spans 15 amino acids. Germline CDR1 reads DFQATT; CDR2 reads SNEGSKA (reference sequence). V dropped 5 bases and J dropped 2; count of bases not matched to a gene: 12. The CDR3 DNA is TGCAGTGCTCACCTCACAGGGGATGGTCCCTACGAGCAGTACTTC. Translation gives CSAHLTGDGPYEQYF.

The chain combines TRBV6-6 with TRBJ2-1; 9 bases map to TRBD1. The CDR3 consists of 15 residues. The V segment lost 2 bases and the J segment 8 bases; nucleotides outside the gene matches: 7. Germline CDR1 reads MNHNY; CDR2 reads SVGAGI (reference sequence). CDR3 in amino acids: CASSYRDRELDEQFF. CDR3 DNA sequence: TGTGCCAGCAGTTACAGGGACAGGGAGTTGGATGAGCAGTTCTTC.

This chain uses TRBV6-2 or TRBV6-3 with TRBJ2-7, with D hard to call. The V gene's germline CDR1 is MNHEY and CDR2 SVGEGT. This CDR3 has 13 amino acids. The V end lost 4 bases, the J end lost 4 bases, and 11 bases lay between the germline ends. CDR3 sequence: CASSLSGLYEQYF. The DNA of the CDR3 is TGTGCCAGCAGTTTGAGTGGCTTATACGAGCAGTACTTC.

The chain uses TRBV29-1 and TRBJ2-7; TRBD2 is a possible D gene (6 bases). The CDR3 is 12 amino acids. Trimming pared 3 bases from V and 2 bases from J, leaving 8 bases between. Germline V gene lookup returns CDR1 SQVTM and CDR2 ANQGSEA. Here the CDR3 DNA reads TGCAGCGTTGAGGGGACTGCCTACGAGCAGTACTTC. It translates to CSVEGTAYEQYF.

In this sample, this clonotype turned up a few times. This chain uses TRBV28 with TRBJ1-2; weak D call: TRBD1 (6 bases). The CDR3 loop spans 12 amino acids. The V end was cut by 2 bases, the J end by 8 bases, with 9 bases between. Germline lookup yields CDR1 MDHEN and CDR2 SYDVKM. This CDR3 is CASSLEDRGYTF. CDR3 DNA sequence: TGTGCCAGCAGTTTAGAGGACAGAGGCTACACCTTC.

The rearrangement links TRBV7-2 to TRBJ1-6, with 7 bases lining up with TRBD1. J gave up 11 bases and V 5 bases, and 6 bases lay outside the gene matches. Looked up from germline, CDR1 is SGHTA and CDR2 is FQGNSA. CDR3 length: 13 amino acids. CDR3 residues: CASSQTGAPPLHF. Here the CDR3 DNA reads TGTGCCAGCAGCCAAACAGGGGCCCCACCCCTCCACTTT.

This clonotype has only a few counts. The gene calls are TRBV10-3 and TRBJ1-1; unclear D gene. Looked up from germline, CDR1 is ENHRY and CDR2 is SYGVKD. CDR3 length equals 15 residues. Between the trimmed V and J ends, which lost 2 bases and 0 bases, there was a span of 10 bases. Written as DNA, the CDR3 is TGTGCCATCAGTGAGCGAGGACCGATGAACACTGAAGCTTTCTTT. Its translation is CAISERGPMNTEAFF.

This clonotype was detected a few times. The genes are TRBV7-9 and TRBJ1-1; D call uncertain. The germline V and J ends were trimmed by 4 bases and 0 bases, with 12 bases remaining between them. Per the germline V gene, CDR1 is SEHNR and CDR2 is FQNEAQ (reference sequence). The length of the CDR3 is 15 residues. CDR3 sequence: CASSSPLAVNTEAFF. DNA of the CDR3: TGTGCCAGCAGCTCCCCTCTGGCGGTGAACACTGAAGCTTTCTTT.

The genes are TRBV7-9 and TRBJ2-7, with D unclear. Per the germline V gene, CDR1 is SEHNR and CDR2 is FQNEAQ (reference sequence). The ends were cut back, 6 bases at V and 2 bases at J, with 11 bases in the middle. This CDR3 has 13 residues. CDR3 nucleotide sequence: TGTGCCAGCAGGGCAGATCTAACCTACGAGCAGTACTTC. It is translated as CASRADLTYEQYF.

The J gene is TRBJ1-3, the V gene TRBV7-8; maybe TRBD1 (5 bases). In germline, CDR1 is SGHVS, CDR2 FQNEAQ. CDR3 length: 11 residues. Trimming removed 8 bases at V and 11 bases at J, with 13 bases between. CDR3 nucleotide sequence: TGTGCCAGCGGACAAGGGGTTGCCATATATTTT. Protein: CASGQGVAIYF.

This clonotype appeared many times. The chain recombines TRBV4-1 with TRBJ1-1; no clear D. Germline V gene sequence: CDR1 MGHRA, CDR2 YSYEKL. The CDR3 contains 13 residues. V dropped 1 base and J dropped 1 base, with 4 bases sitting between them. CDR3 DNA: TGCGCCAGCAGCCAAGGGGGGAACACTGAAGCTTTCTTT. This codes for CASSQGGNTEAFF.

This chain uses TRBV19 with TRBJ2-5, with TRBD1 identical over 9 bases. V lost 6 bases, J lost 5 bases, and 7 bases stayed unmatched. This CDR3 is 14 amino acids long. Per germline, CDR1 LNHDA and CDR2 SQIVND (reference sequence). The CDR3 sequence is CASSPGQGWETQYF. Here the CDR3 DNA reads TGTGCCAGTAGCCCTGGACAGGGGTGGGAGACCCAGTACTTC.

The CDR3 protein is CASSMKGAPYEQYF. The CDR3 nucleotides are TGTGCCAGTAGTATGAAGGGGGCTCCCTACGAGCAGTACTTC. The chain carries TRBV19 and TRBJ2-7; 7 nucleotides match TRBD1. The junction had 4 bases not matched to a gene; V was cut back by 3 bases and J by 2 bases. The germline gives CDR1 LNHDA, CDR2 SQIVND (reference sequence). The CDR3 runs 14 residues.

The rearrangement uses TRBV12-3 or TRBV12-4 and TRBJ2-7; 9 bases are a match to TRBD1. CDR3 length: 14 amino acids. Germline trimming cut 5 bases from V and 6 bases from J; bases unmatched to any gene: 8. CDR3 nucleotide sequence: TGTGCCAGCAGTCCCGGGACAGGGAGGGCCGAGCAGTACTTC. Amino acid sequence: CASSPGTGRAEQYF.

The CDR3 bases are TGTGCCAGCAGCGTAGGGACGGGTCCCTCCTACGAGCAGTACTTC. Residues: CASSVGTGPSYEQYF. The V and J genes are TRBV9 and TRBJ2-7; D gene ambiguous. The CDR3 consists of 15 residues. Trimming cost V 0 bases and J 0 bases, with 10 bases left between them. CDR1 is SGDLS and CDR2 is YYNGEE in the germline V gene.